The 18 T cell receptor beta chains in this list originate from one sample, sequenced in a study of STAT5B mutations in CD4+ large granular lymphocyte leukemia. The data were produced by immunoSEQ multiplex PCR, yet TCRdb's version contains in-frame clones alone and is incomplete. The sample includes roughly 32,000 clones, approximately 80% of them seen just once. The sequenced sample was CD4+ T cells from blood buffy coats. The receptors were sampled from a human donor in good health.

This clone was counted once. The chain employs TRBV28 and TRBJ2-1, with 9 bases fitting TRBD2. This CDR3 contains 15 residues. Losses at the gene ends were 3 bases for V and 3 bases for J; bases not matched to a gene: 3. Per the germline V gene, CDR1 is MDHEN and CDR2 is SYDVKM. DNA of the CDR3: TGTGCCAGCAGTTTGGGCGGGGGGGTCTACAATGAGCAGTTCTTC. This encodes CASSLGGGVYNEQFF.

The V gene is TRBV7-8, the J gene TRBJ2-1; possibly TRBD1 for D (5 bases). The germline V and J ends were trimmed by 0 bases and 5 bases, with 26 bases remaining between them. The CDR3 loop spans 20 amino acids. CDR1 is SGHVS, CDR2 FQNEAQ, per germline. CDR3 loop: CASSLARHYRPQGVDNEQFF. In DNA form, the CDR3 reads TGTGCCAGCAGCTTAGCGCGACATTACAGGCCTCAGGGTGTTGACAATGAGCAGTTCTTC.

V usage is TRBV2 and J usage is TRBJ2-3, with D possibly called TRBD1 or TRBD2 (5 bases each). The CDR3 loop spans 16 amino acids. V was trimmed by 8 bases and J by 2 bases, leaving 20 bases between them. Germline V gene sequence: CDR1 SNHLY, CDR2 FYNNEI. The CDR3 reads CASDPFGARFTDTQYF. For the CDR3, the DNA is TGTGCCAGCGACCCTTTCGGGGCCAGATTCACAGATACGCAGTATTTT.

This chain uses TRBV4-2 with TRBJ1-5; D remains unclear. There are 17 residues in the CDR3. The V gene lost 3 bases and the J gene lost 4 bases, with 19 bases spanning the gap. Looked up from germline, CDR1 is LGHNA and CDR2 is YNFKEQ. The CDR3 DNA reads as TGTGCCAGCAGCCATTCCTTTGGGCAGGACGCGAATCAGCCCCAGCATTTT. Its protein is CASSHSFGQDANQPQHF.

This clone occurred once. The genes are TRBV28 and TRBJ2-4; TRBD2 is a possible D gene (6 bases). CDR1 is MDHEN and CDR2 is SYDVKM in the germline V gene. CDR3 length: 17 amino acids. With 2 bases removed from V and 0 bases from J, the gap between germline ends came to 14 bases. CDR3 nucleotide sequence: TGTGCCAGCAGTTTACAAGGGACTCATCTAGCCAAAAACATTCAGTACTTC. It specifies CASSLQGTHLAKNIQYF.

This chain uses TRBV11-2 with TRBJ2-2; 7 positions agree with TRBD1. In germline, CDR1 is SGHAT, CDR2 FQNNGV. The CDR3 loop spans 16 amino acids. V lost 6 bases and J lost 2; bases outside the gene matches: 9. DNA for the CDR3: TGTGCCAGCAGTTCCCGCCGACAGGGTAACACCGGGGAGCTGTTTTTT. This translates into CASSSRRQGNTGELFF.

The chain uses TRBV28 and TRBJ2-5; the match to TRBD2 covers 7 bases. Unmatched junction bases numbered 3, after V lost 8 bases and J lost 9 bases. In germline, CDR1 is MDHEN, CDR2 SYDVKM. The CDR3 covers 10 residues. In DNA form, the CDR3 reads TGTGCCAGCGGGGCGGGGGCCCAGTACTTC. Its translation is CASGAGAQYF. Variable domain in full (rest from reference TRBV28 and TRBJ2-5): DVKVTQSSRYLVKRTGEKVFLECVQDMDHENMFWYRQDPGLGLRLIYFSYDVKMKEKGDIPEGYSVSREKKERFSLILESASTNQTSMYLCASGAGAQYFGPGTRLLVL.

Written as DNA, the CDR3 is TGTGCCAGCAGAGGAGGATCACCCCTCCACTTT. It translates to CASRGGSPLHF. The J gene is TRBJ1-6, the V gene TRBV6-1; D unclear. The germline CDR1 and CDR2 sequences are MNHNS and SASEGT. Trimming left V 6 bases short and J 10 bases short, with 7 bases between. This CDR3 is built from 11 residues.

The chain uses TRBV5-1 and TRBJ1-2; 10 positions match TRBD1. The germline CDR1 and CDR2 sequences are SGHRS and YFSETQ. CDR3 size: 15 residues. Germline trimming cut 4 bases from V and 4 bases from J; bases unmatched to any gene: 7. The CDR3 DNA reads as TGCGCCAGCAGCCCCGGGACAGGGGTTGGCTATGGCTACACCTTC. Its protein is CASSPGTGVGYGYTF.

CDR3 amino acids: CASTDSYEQYF. The CDR3 region has the DNA TGTGCCAGCACTGACAGCTACGAGCAGTACTTC. The chain uses TRBV2 and TRBJ2-7; a weak D match, TRBD1 (5 bases). The CDR3 runs to 11 residues. Deletions cut 7 bases from V and 3 bases from J, with 7 bases between. Germline CDR1 and CDR2: SNHLY and FYNNEI.

The CDR3 DNA follows: TGTGCCAGCAGCGTCGGACAAGATAATTCACCCCTCCACTTT. This codes for CASSVGQDNSPLHF. This rearrangement joins TRBV9 to TRBJ1-6, with a tentative D call TRBD1 (5 bases). V was shortened by 2 bases and J by 5 bases, with 8 bases between the two germline ends. There are 14 residues in the CDR3. The germline gives CDR1 SGDLS, CDR2 YYNGEE. Supplemented by reference TRBV9 and TRBJ1-6, the full variable domain reads DSGVTQTPKHLITATGQRVTLRCSPRSGDLSVYWYQQSLDQGLQFLIQYYNGEERAKGNILERFSAQQFPDLHSELNLSSLELGDSALYFCASSVGQDNSPLHFGNGTRLTVT.

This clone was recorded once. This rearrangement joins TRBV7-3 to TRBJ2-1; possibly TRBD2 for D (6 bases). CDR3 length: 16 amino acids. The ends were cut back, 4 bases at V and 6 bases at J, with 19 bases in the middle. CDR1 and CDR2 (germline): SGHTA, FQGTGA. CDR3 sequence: CASSSPSPGVGNEQFF. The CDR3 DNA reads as TGTGCCAGCAGCTCGCCCTCTCCGGGGGTTGGCAATGAGCAGTTCTTC.

The CDR3 sequence is CASRQYSNQPQHF. CDR3 DNA sequence: TGTGCCAGCAGGCAGTATAGCAATCAGCCCCAGCATTTT. This chain links TRBV6-5 with TRBJ1-5; no firm D call. Trimming removed 6 bases at V and 0 bases at J, with 6 bases between. CDR3 length equals 13 residues. Germline CDR1 and CDR2: MNHEY and SVGAGI.

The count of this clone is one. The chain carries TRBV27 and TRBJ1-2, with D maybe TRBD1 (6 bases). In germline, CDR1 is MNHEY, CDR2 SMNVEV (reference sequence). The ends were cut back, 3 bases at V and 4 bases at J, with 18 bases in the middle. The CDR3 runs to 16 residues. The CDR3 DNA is TGTGCCAGCAGTTTTATAGGAAAGGGGGTTTCCTATGGCTACACCTTC. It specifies CASSFIGKGVSYGYTF.

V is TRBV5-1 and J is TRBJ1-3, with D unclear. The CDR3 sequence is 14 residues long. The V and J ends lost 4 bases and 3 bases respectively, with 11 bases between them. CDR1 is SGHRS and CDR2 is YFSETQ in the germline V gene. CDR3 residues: CASSPDTFGNTIYF. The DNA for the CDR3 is TGCGCCAGCAGCCCTGACACATTTGGAAACACCATATATTTT.

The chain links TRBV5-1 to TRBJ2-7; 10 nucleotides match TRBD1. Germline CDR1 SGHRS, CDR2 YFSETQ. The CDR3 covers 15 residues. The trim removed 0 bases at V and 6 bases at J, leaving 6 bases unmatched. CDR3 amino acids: CASSLESGQGSEQYF. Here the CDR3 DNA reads TGCGCCAGCAGCTTGGAGTCGGGACAGGGGTCCGAGCAGTACTTC.

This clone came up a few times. The CDR3 DNA sequence: TGCGCCAGCAGTGAGGGGTCCTACGAGCAGTACTTC. This encodes CASSEGSYEQYF. This chain connects TRBV10-1 to TRBJ2-7; no firm D call. CDR1 and CDR2 (germline): WNHNN, SYGVQD (reference sequence). This CDR3 contains 12 residues. Trimming removed 2 bases from V and 1 base from J, with 3 bases in between.

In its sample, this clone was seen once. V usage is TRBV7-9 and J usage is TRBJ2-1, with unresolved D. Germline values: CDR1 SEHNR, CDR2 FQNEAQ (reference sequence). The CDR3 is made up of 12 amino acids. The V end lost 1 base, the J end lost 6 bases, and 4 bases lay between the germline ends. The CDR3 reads CASSLVVNEQFF. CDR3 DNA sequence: TGTGCCAGCAGCTTAGTCGTCAATGAGCAGTTCTTC.